This T cell receptor beta chain was found in a study of regulatory T cells in long-lasting Graves disease. This clonotype came up many times. Its antigen is undetermined. Time point denoted: newly diagnosed GD, antithyroid drugs for less than 3 months. The authors made the TCR library using RNA they extracted from PBMCs. Library construction for TCR beta used iRepertoire HTBI primers and Arm-PCR of CDR3 regions. Original processing methods: The study identified 62 TRBV and around 15 TRBJ segments across samples. TCRdb called the multiplex PCR reads again in MiXCR, with one record for every CDR3 protein. Clone size and V and J calls follow TCRdb, not the original study. The sample records fewer than 550,000 distinct CDR3 sequences, more than 15% being singletons. Germline V gene data show CDR1 as SGHRS and CDR2 as YFSETQ. V shed 5 bases and J 2 bases; nucleotides not matched to a gene: 5. The CDR3 spans 14 residues.

Points from the study as a whole: Favored gene segments in persistent disease were TRBV28, TRBJ1-2 and TRBJ2-5. Persistent patients shared more public clonotypes (over 2,500) than new patients (roughly 970).

These data were also reused for a study on T cells in Graves' hyperthyroidism and ophthalmopathy.

The V and J genes are TRBV5-1 and TRBJ2-5; 8 nucleotides match TRBD2. Sequenced here: peripheral blood mononuclear cells (PBMCs), sampled at new diagnosis, from a patient treated with antithyroid drugs. This TCR was sampled from a woman aged 35-65 years with Graves disease. The CDR3 loop is CASRAAGDQETQYF. The DNA for the CDR3 is TGCGCCAGCAGGGCAGCGGGGGATCAAGAGACCCAGTACTTC. Full variable domain (rest looked up from reference TRBV5-1 and TRBJ2-5): KAGVTQTPRYLIKTRGQQVTLSCSPISGHRSVSWYQQTPGQGLQFLFEYFSETQRNKGNFPGRFSGRQFSNSRSEMNVSTLELGDSALYLCASRAAGDQETQYFGPGTRLLVL.